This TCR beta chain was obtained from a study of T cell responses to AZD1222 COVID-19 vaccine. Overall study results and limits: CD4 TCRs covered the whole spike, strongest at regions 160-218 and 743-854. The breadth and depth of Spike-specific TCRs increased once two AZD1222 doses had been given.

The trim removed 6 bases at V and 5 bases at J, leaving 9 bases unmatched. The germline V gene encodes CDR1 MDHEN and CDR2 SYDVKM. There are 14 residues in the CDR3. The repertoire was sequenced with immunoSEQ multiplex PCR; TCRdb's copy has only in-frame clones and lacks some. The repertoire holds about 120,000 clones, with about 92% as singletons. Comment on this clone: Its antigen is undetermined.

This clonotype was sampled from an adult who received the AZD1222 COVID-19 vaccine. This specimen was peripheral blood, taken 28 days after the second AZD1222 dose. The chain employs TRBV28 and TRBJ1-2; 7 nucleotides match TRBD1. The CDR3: CASRKAQGGYGYTF. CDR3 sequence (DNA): TGTGCCAGCAGGAAGGCCCAGGGGGGTTATGGCTACACCTTC.